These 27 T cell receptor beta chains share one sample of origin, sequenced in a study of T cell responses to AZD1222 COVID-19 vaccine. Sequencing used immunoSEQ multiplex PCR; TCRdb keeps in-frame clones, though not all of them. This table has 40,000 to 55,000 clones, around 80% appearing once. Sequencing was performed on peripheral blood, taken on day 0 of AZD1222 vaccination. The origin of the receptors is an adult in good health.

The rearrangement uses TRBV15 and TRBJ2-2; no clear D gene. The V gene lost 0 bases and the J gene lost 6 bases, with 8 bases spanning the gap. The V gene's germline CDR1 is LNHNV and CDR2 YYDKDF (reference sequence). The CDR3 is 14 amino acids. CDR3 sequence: CATSRDTGSGELFF. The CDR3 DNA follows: TGTGCCACCAGCAGAGATACGGGTTCCGGGGAGCTGTTTTTT.

The CDR3 nucleotides are TGTGCCAGCAGCCAAGCGGGGACTTCAGCCAAAAACATTCAGTACTTC. This translates into CASSQAGTSAKNIQYF. The genes are TRBV3-1 (or the pseudogene TRBV3-2) and TRBJ2-4; D perhaps matches TRBD2 (6 bases). V was pared by 1 base and J by 0 bases, with 10 bases between. CDR3 length: 16 residues. Germline CDR1 LGHDT, CDR2 YNNKEL (reference sequence).

CDR3 DNA: TGTGCCAGCAGTTTAGCGGGGGCCGAGGAGACCCAGTACTTC. Translated, it gives CASSLAGAEETQYF. The chain links TRBV28 to TRBJ2-5, with D possibly being TRBD2 (7 bases). CDR1 and CDR2 from the germline V gene are MDHEN and SYDVKM. V was pared by 2 bases and J by 5 bases, with 12 bases between. CDR3 size: 14 residues.

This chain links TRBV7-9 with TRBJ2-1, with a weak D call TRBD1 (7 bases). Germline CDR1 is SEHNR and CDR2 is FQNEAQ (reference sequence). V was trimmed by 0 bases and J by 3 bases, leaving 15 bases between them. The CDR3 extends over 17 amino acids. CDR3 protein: CASSLALVQGGYNEQFF. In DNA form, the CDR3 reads TGTGCCAGCAGCTTAGCGCTGGTTCAGGGGGGCTACAATGAGCAGTTCTTC.

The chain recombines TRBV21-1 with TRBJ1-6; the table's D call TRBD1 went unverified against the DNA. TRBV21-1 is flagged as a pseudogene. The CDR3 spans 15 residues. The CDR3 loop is CASSSRGQAYSPLHF. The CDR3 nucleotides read TGTGCCAGCAGCTCAAGGGGACAGGCCTATTCACCCCTCCACTTT.

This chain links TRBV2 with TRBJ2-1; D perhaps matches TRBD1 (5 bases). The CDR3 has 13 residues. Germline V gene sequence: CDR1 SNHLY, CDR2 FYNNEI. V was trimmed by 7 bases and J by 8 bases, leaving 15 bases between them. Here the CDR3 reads CASMRLSRDEQFF. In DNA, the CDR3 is TGTGCCAGCATGAGGCTCTCCAGGGATGAGCAGTTCTTC.

CDR3 nucleotide sequence: TGTGCCAGCAGTTTGCCAGCCTCTTTGAACACTGAAGCTTTCTTT. It yields the protein CASSLPASLNTEAFF. This chain uses TRBV28 with TRBJ1-1; D not resolved. The CDR3 totals 15 residues. The germline V gene encodes CDR1 MDHEN and CDR2 SYDVKM. V lost 3 bases, J lost 0 bases, and 11 bases lay in between. Full variable domain (rest looked up from reference TRBV28 and TRBJ1-1): DVKVTQSSRYLVKRTGEKVFLECVQDMDHENMFWYRQDPGLGLRLIYFSYDVKMKEKGDIPEGYSVSREKKERFSLILESASTNQTSMYLCASSLPASLNTEAFFGQGTRLTVV.

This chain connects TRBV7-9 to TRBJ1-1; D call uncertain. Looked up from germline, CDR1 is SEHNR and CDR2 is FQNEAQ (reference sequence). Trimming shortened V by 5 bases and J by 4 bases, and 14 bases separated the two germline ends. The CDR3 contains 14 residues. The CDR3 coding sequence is TGTGCCAGCAGCCTGACGACCGGGGTCACTGAAGCTTTCTTT. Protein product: CASSLTTGVTEAFF. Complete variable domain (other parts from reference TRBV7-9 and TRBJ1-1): DTGVSQNPRHKITKRGQNVTFRCDPISEHNRLYWYRQTLGQGPEFLTYFQNEAQLEKSRLLSDRFSAERPKGSFSTLEIQRTEQGDSAMYLCASSLTTGVTEAFFGQGTRLTVV.

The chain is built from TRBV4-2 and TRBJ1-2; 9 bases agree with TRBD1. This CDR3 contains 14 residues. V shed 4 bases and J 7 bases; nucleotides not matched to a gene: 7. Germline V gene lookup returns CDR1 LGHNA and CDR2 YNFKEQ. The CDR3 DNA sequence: TGTGCCAGCAGCCGGCGGACAGGGGAGGGTGGCTACACCTTC. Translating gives CASSRRTGEGGYTF.

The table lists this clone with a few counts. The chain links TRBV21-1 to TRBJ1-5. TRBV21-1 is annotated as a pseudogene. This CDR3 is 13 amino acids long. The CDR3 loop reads CASTGGSDQPQHF. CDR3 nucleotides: TGTGCCAGCACGGGAGGGAGCGATCAGCCCCAGCATTTT.

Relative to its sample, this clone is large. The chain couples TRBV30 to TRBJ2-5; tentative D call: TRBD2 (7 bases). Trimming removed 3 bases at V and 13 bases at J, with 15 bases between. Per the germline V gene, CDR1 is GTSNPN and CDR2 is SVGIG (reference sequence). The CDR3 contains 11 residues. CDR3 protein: CAWSSGGPRYF. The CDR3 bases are TGTGCCTGGAGCTCGGGGGGCCCCAGGTACTTC.

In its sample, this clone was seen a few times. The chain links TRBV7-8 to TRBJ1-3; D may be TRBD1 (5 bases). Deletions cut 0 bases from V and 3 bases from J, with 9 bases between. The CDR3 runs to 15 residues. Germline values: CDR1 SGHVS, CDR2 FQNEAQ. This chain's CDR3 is CASSLAGVDGNTIYF. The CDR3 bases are TGTGCCAGCAGCTTAGCGGGGGTAGATGGAAACACCATATATTTT.

The CDR3: CASRPAGGRNSPLHF. CDR3 nucleotides: TGTGCCAGCAGGCCGGCCGGGGGCCGCAATTCACCCCTCCACTTT. The chain couples TRBV2 to TRBJ1-6; perhaps TRBD1 as D (6 bases). Per the germline V gene, CDR1 is SNHLY and CDR2 is FYNNEI. Between the trimmed V and J ends, which lost 6 bases and 7 bases, there was a span of 16 bases. The CDR3 consists of 15 residues.

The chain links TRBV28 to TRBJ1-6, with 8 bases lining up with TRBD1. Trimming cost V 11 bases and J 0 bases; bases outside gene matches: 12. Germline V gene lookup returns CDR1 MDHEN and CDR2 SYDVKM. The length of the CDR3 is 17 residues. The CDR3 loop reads CASETGAYSSYNSPLHF. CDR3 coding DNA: TGTGCCTCTGAGACAGGGGCTTATAGCTCCTATAATTCACCCCTCCACTTT.

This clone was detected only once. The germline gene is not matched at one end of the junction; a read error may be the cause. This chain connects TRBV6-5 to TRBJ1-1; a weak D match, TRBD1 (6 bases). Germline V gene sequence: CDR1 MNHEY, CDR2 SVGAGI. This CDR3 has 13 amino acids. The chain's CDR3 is CACRGGLNTEAFF. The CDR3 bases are TGTGCCTGCAGGGGAGGGTTGAATACTGAAGCTTTCTTT.

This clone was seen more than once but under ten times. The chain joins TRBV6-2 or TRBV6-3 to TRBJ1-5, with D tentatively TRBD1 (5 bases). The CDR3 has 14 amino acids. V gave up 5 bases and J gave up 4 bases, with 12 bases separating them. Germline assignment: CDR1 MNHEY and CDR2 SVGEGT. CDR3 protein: CASSNPGLNQPQHF. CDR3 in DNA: TGTGCCAGCAGTAATCCGGGACTTAATCAGCCCCAGCATTTT.

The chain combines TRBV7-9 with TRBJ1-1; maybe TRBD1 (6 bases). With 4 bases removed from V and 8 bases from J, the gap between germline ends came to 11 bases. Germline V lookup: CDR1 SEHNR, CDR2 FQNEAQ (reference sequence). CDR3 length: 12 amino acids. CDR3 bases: TGTGCCAGCAGCTACGGCAGGGGCGAAGCTTTCTTT. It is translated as CASSYGRGEAFF.

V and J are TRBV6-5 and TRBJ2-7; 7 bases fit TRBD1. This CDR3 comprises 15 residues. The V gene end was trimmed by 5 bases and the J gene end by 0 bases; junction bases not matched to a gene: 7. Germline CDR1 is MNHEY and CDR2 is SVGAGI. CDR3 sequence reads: CASSPGTASSYEQYF. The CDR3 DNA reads TGTGCCAGCAGTCCCGGGACAGCAAGCTCCTACGAGCAGTACTTC.

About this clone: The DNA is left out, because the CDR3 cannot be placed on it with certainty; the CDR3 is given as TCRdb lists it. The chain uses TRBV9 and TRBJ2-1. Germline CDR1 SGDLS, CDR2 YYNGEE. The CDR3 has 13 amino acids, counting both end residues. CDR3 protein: CASSVGGGTPPFF.

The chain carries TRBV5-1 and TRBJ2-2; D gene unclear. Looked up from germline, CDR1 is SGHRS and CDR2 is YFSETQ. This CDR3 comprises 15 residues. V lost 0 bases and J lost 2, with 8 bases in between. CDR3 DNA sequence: TGCGCCAGCAGCTTGGATTCAGCCAACACCGGGGAGCTGTTTTTT. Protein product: CASSLDSANTGELFF.

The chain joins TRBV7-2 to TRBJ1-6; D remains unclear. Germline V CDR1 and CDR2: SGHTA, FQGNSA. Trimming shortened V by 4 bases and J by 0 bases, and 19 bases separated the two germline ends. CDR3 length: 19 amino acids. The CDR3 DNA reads TGTGCCAGCAGCTCCCCCAGATCAGCACCCTACTCCTATAATTCACCCCTCCACTTT. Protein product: CASSSPRSAPYSYNSPLHF.

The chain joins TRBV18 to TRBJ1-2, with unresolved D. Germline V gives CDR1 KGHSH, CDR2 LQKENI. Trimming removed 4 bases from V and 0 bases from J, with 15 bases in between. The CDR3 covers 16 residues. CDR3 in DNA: TGTGCCAGCTCACTGGGTGCTCCCTCAGCTAACTATGGCTACACCTTC. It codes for CASSLGAPSANYGYTF.

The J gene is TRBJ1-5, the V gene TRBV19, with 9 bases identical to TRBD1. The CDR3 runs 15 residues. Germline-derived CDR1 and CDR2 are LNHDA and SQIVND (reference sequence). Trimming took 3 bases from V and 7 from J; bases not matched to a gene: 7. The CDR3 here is CASSIPGQGGQPQHF. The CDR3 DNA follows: TGTGCCAGTAGTATCCCGGGACAGGGCGGACAGCCCCAGCATTTT.

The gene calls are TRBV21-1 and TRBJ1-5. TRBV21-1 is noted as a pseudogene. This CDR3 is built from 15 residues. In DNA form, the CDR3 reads TGTGCCAGCAGCCCCCCGATTTCGGGGAATCAGCCCCAGCATTTT. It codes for CASSPPISGNQPQHF.

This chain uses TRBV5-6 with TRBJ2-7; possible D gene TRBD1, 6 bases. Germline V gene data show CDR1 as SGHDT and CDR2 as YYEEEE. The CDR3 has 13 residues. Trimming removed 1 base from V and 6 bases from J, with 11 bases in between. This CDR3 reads CASSLYSGAEQYF. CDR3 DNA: TGTGCCAGCAGCTTGTATTCAGGGGCCGAGCAGTACTTC.

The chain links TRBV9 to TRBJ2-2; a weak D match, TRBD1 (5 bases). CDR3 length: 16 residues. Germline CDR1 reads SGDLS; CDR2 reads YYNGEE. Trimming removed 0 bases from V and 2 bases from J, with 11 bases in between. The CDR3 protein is CASSVEVDTNTGELFF. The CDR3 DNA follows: TGTGCCAGCAGCGTAGAGGTGGACACTAACACCGGGGAGCTGTTTTTT.

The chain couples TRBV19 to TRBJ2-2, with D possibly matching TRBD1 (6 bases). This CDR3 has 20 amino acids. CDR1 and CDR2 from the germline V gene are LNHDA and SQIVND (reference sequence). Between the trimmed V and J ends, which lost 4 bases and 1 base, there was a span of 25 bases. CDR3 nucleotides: TGTGCCAGTAGTACGATACTCCCCGAATTGTGGACAGAGAACACCGGGGAGCTGTTTTTT. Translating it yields CASSTILPELWTENTGELFF.